Described below is a single T cell receptor (beta chain) sequence and its context. Sequencing used immunoSEQ multiplex PCR; TCRdb keeps in-frame clones, though not all of them. The sample shows some 83,000 clones, roughly 80% of them seen only once. The record originates from a study of blood T cell repertoires in COVID-19. At the level of the study: Nucleic acid was either cDNA or gDNA, and it came from T cells, B-cell-depleted T cells, or PBMCs.

Trimming cost V 1 base and J 6 bases, with 16 bases left between them. This CDR3 comprises 15 residues. The germline CDR1 and CDR2 sequences are LGHNA and YSLEER. The sample consisted of peripheral blood. The TCR originated in a man in his 60s with active or convalescent COVID-19. This chain connects TRBV4-3 to TRBJ2-7, with D perhaps TRBD1 (6 bases). CDR3 sequence: CASSQGTLVGGEQYF. In DNA form, the CDR3 reads TGCGCCAGCAGCCAAGGGACGTTGGTAGGGGGCGAGCAGTACTTC.